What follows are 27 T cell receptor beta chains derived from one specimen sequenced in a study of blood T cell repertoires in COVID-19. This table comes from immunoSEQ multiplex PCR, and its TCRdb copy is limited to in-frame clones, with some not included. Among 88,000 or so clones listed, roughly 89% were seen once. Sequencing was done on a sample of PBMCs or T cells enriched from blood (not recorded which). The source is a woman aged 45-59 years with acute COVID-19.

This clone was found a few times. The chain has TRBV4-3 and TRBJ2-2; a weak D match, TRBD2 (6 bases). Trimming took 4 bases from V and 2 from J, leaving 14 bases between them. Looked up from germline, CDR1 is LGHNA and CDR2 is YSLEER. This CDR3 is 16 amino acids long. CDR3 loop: CASSREAGPNTGELFF. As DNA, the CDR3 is TGCGCCAGCAGCCGCGAGGCGGGGCCCAACACCGGGGAGCTGTTTTTT.

The CDR3 bases are TGTGCCAGCAGTTCTGGGACTACCGGGGAGCTGTTTTTT. Protein: CASSSGTTGELFF. The rearrangement joins TRBV27 to TRBJ2-2; possibly TRBD2 for D (6 bases). The CDR3 loop spans 13 amino acids. V was shortened by 4 bases and J by 5 bases, with 8 bases between the two germline ends. Germline V gene sequence: CDR1 MNHEY, CDR2 SMNVEV (reference sequence).

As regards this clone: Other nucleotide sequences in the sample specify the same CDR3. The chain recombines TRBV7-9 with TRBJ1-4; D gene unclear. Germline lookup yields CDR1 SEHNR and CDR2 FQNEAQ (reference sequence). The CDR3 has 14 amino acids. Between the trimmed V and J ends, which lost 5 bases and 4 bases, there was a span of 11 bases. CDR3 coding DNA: TGTGCCAGCAGCCTCGCGGGAGGTAATGAAAAACTGTTTTTT. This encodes CASSLAGGNEKLFF.

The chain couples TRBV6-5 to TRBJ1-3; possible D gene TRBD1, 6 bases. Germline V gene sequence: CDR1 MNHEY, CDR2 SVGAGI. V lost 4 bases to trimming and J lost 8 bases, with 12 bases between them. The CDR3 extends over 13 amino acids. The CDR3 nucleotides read TGTGCCAGCAGTTCCCCAGGGGCGGACACCATATATTTT. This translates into CASSSPGADTIYF.

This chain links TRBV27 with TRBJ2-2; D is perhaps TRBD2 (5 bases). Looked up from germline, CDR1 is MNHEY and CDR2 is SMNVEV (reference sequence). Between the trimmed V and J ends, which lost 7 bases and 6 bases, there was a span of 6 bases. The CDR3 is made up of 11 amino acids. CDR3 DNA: TGTGCCAGCACCGGGGCCGGGGAGCTGTTTTTT. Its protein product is CASTGAGELFF.

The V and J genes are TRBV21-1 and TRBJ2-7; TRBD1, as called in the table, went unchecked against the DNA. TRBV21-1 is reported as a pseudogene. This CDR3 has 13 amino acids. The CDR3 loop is CASKTGYSYEQYF. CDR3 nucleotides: TGTGCCAGCAAGACAGGTTACTCCTACGAGCAGTACTTC.

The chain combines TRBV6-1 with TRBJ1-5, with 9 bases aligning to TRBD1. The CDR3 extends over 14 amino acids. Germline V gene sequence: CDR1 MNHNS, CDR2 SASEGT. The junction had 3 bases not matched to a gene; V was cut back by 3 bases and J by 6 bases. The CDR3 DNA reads TGTGCCAGCAGTGATGGACAGGGGAGTCAGCCCCAGCATTTT. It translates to CASSDGQGSQPQHF.

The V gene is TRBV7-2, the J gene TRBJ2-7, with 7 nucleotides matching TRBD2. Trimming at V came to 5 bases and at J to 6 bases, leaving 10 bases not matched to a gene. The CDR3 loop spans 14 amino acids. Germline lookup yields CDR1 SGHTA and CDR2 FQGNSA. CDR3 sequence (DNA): TGTGCCAGCAGCACCCGGACTAGTCGGAGCGAGCAGTACTTC. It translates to CASSTRTSRSEQYF.

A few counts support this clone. The CDR3 sequence is CAWSPPGLPSNQPQHF. The CDR3 DNA reads as TGTGCCTGGAGTCCGCCGGGGTTACCGAGCAATCAGCCCCAGCATTTT. The rearrangement uses TRBV30 and TRBJ1-5; no clear D gene. The CDR3 consists of 16 residues. Deletions cut 2 bases from V and 1 base from J, with 15 bases between. Germline loops: CDR1 GTSNPN, CDR2 SVGIG (reference sequence).

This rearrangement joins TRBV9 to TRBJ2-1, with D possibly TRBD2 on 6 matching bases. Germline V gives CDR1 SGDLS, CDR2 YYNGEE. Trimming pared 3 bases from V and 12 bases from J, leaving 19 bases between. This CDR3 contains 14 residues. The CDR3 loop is CASSAGVPAMVQFF. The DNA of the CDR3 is TGTGCCAGCAGCGCGGGAGTTCCCGCGATGGTGCAGTTCTTC.

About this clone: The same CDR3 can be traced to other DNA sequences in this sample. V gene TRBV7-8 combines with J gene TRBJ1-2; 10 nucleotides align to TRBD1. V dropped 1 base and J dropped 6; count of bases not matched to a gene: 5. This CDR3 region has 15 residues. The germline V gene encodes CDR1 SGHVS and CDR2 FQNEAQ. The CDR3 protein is CASSLGGQGRDGYTF. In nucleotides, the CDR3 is TGTGCCAGCAGCTTAGGGGGACAGGGGAGAGATGGCTACACCTTC.

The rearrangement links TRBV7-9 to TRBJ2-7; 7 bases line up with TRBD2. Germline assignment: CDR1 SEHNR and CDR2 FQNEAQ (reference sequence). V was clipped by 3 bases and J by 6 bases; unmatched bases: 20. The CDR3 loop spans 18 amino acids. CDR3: CASSFHSLLREKGGEQYF. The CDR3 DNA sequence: TGTGCCAGCAGCTTTCATTCATTGTTGCGGGAGAAAGGCGGCGAGCAGTACTTC. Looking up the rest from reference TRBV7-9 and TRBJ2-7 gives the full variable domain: DTGVSQNPRHKITKRGQNVTFRCDPISEHNRLYWYRQTLGQGPEFLTYFQNEAQLEKSRLLSDRFSAERPKGSFSTLEIQRTEQGDSAMYLCASSFHSLLREKGGEQYFGPGTRLTVT.

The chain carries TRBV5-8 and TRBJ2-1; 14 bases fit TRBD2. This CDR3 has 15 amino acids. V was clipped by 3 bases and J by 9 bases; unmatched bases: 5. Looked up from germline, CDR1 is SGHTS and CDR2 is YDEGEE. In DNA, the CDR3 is TGTGCCAGCAGCTGGGGACTAGCGGGAGAATTTGAGCAGTTCTTC. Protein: CASSWGLAGEFEQFF. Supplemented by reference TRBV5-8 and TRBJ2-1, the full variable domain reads EAGVTQSPTHLIKTRGQQATLRCSPISGHTSVYWYQQALGLGLQFLLWYDEGEERNRGNFPPRFSGRQFPNYSSELNVNALELEDSALYLCASSWGLAGEFEQFFGPGTRLTVL.

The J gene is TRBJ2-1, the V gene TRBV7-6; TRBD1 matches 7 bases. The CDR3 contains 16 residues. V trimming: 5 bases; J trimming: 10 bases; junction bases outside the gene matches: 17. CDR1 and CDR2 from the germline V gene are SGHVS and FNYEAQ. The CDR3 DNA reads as TGTGCCAGCAGCCAGTGGGGGCAGGGGGAAGTCGGCGAGCAGTTCTTC. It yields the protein CASSQWGQGEVGEQFF. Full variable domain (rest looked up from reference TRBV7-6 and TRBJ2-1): GAGVSQSPRYKVTKRGQDVALRCDPISGHVSLYWYRQALGQGPEFLTYFNYEAQQDKSGLPNDRFSAERPEGSISTLTIQRTEQRDSAMYRCASSQWGQGEVGEQFFGPGTRLTVL.

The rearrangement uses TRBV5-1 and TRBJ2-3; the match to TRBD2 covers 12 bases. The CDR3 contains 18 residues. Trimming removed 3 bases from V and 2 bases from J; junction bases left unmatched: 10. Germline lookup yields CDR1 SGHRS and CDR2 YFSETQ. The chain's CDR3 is CASSSSGRGRKLTDTQYF. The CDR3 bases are TGCGCCAGCAGCTCTAGCGGGAGGGGCAGGAAACTCACAGATACGCAGTATTTT.

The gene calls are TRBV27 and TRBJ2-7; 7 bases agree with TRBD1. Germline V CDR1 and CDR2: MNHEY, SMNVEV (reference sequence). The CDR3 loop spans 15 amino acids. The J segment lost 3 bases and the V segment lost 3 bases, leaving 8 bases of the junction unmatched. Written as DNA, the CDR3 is TGTGCCAGCAGTTTTGAAGGGACAGCCGACTACGAGCAGTACTTC. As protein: CASSFEGTADYEQYF.

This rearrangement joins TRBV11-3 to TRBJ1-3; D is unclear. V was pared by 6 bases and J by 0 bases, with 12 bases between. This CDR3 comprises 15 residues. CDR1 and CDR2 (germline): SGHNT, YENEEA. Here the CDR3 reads CASSQQHASGNTIYF. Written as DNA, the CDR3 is TGTGCCAGCAGTCAACAGCATGCCTCTGGAAACACCATATATTTT.

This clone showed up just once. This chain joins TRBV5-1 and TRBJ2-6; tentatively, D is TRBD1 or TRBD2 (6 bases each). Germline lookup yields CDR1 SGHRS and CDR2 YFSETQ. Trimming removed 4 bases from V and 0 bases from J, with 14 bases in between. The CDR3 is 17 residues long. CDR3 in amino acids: CASSLGGVHSGANVLTF. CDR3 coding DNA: TGCGCCAGCAGCCTGGGGGGCGTACACTCTGGGGCCAACGTCCTGACTTTC.

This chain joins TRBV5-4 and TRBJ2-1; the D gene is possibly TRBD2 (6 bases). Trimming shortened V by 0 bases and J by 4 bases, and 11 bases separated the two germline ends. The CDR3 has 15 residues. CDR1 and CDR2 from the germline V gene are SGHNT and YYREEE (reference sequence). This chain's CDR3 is CASSLEAGPYNEQFF. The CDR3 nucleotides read TGTGCCAGCAGCTTGGAGGCGGGACCATACAATGAGCAGTTCTTC.

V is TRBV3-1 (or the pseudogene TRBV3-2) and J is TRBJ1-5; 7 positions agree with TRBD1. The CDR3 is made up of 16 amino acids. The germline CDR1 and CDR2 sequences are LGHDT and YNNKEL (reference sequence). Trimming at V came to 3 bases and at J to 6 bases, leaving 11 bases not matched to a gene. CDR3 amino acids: CASSQGRQGSGQPQHF. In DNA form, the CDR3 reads TGTGCCAGCAGCCAGGGGAGACAGGGCTCGGGTCAGCCCCAGCATTTT.

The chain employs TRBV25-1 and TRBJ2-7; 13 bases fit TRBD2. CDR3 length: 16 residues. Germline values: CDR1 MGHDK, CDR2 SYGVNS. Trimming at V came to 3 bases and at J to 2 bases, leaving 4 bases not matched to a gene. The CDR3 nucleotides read TGTGCCAGCAGTGACTCTGGACTAGCGGGAGCCTACGAGCAGTACTTC. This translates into CASSDSGLAGAYEQYF.

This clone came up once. The CDR3 spells CATSRDQTNEKLFF. The DNA of the CDR3 is TGTGCCACCAGCAGAGATCAAACTAATGAAAAACTGTTTTTT. The chain employs TRBV15 and TRBJ1-4; no clear D. This CDR3 region has 14 residues. V dropped 0 bases and J dropped 1 base, with 3 bases sitting between them. The germline CDR1 and CDR2 sequences are LNHNV and YYDKDF (reference sequence).

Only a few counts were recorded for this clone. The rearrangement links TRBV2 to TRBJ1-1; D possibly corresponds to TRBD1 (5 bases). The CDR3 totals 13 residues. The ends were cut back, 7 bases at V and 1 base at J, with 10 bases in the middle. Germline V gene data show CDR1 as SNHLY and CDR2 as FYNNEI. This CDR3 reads CASNRQRNTEAFF. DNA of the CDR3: TGTGCCAGCAATCGACAGCGGAACACTGAAGCTTTCTTT.

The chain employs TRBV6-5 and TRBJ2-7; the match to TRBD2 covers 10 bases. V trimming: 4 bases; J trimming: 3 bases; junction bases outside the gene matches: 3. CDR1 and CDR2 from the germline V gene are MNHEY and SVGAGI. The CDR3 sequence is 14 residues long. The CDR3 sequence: CASSSSGRGYEQYF. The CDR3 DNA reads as TGTGCCAGCAGTTCCAGCGGGAGGGGCTACGAGCAGTACTTC.

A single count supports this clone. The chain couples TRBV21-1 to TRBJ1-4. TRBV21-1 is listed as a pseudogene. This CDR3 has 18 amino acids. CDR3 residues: CASSKRGTSLLPNEKLFF. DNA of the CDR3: TGTGCCAGCAGCAAACGCGGAACAAGCCTCCTCCCCAATGAAAAACTGTTTTTT.

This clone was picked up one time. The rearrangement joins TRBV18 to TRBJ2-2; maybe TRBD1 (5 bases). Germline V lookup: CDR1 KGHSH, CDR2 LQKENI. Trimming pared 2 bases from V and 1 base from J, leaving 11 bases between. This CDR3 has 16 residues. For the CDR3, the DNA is TGTGCCAGCTCACCAAGGAGTGGACAGAACACCGGGGAGCTGTTTTTT. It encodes CASSPRSGQNTGELFF. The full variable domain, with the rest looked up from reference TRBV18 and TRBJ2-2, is NAGVMQNPRHLVRRRGQEARLRCSPMKGHSHVYWYRQLPEEGLKFMVYLQKENIIDESGMPKERFSAEFPKEGPSILRIQQVVRGDSAAYFCASSPRSGQNTGELFFGEGSRLTVL.

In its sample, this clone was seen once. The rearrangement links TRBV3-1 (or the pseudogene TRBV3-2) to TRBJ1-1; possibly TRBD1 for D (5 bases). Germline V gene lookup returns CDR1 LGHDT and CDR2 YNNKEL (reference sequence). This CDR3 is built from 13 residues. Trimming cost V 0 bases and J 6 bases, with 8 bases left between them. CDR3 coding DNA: TGTGCCAGCAGCCAAGACGCGGGGGCTGAAGCTTTCTTT. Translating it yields CASSQDAGAEAFF.